This TCR beta chain derives from a study of blood T cell repertoires in COVID-19. About the research overall: Sources were T cells, B-cell-depleted T cells, or PBMCs; the material itself was cDNA or gDNA.

J lost 4 bases, V lost 3 bases, and 7 bases had no gene match. Germline V gene data show CDR1 as SGHRS and CDR2 as YFSETQ. The CDR3 consists of 15 residues. Seattle's cohort entered during active infection and was followed longitudinally. Authors' data handling: Amplification of reference gene primers was used by the study to estimate nucleated cell counts. Data came from immunoSEQ multiplex PCR; TCRdb stores just in-frame clones and leaves some out. That table is the source of V, J and clone size, and D and trimming were worked out from the DNA. Among about 480,000 clones listed, around 90% were seen once.

Sequencing input: peripheral blood. The receptor was isolated from a woman aged 50 to 60 with COVID-19, enrolled during active disease. The chain has TRBV5-1 and TRBJ2-1, with 7 bases identical to TRBD2. Written as DNA, the CDR3 is TGCGCCAGCAGCTCTAGCGGAGGCGTGTACAATGAGCAGTTCTTC. Its protein is CASSSSGGVYNEQFF.